Each of the 5 T cell receptor beta chains below was sequenced from the same sample in a study of cytomegalovirus exposure and HLA in healthy donors. Using immunoSEQ multiplex PCR, the repertoire was profiled, and TCRdb retains in-frame clones only, with some absent. The table records about 58,000 clones, around 90% of them present only once. The sample comprised PBMCs. These receptors came from a man aged 18 to 29 in good health and CMV-seronegative.

In this sample, this clone turned up once. The chain links TRBV27 to TRBJ2-7, with TRBD1 matching over 7 bases. Trimming cost V 6 bases and J 2 bases; bases outside gene matches: 10. The germline CDR1 and CDR2 sequences are MNHEY and SMNVEV (reference sequence). The CDR3 covers 15 residues. CDR3 loop: CASSLAGTATYEQYF. The CDR3 DNA reads as TGTGCCAGCAGCCTCGCCGGGACAGCGACCTACGAGCAGTACTTC.

The chain is built from TRBV6-5 and TRBJ2-7; TRBD1 might be the D (5 bases). The CDR3 totals 14 residues. V was shortened by 6 bases and J by 0 bases, with 12 bases between the two germline ends. The V gene's germline CDR1 is MNHEY and CDR2 SVGAGI. The DNA for the CDR3 is TGTGCCAGCAGGATAATCGACAGCTCCTACGAGCAGTACTTC. It codes for CASRIIDSSYEQYF.

This clone was seen just once. The genes are TRBV30 and TRBJ2-6, with 11 bases that match TRBD2. Germline V CDR1 and CDR2: GTSNPN, SVGIG (reference sequence). CDR3 size: 17 residues. With V trimmed by 3 bases and J by 0 bases, 4 bases remained unmatched. The CDR3 DNA is TGTGCCTGGAGGGTAGCGGGGGGGAGCTCTGGGGCCAACGTCCTGACTTTC. Amino acids: CAWRVAGGSSGANVLTF.

The chain carries TRBV4-3 and TRBJ1-1; D may be TRBD1 (5 bases). CDR3 size: 15 residues. The V end lost 6 bases, the J end lost 0 bases, and 14 bases lay between the germline ends. The germline V gene encodes CDR1 LGHNA and CDR2 YSLEER. DNA for the CDR3: TGCGCCAGCAGTCCTGACAGCCTCATGAACACTGAAGCTTTCTTT. It is translated as CASSPDSLMNTEAFF.

J is TRBJ2-7 and V is TRBV6-5, with TRBD1 matching 9 bases. The CDR3 contains 16 residues. The germline gives CDR1 MNHEY, CDR2 SVGAGI. The V and J ends lost 0 bases and 6 bases, in that order; junction bases with no gene match: 9. For the CDR3, the DNA is TGTGCCAGCAGTTACTCGCGGGACAGGGTGTCGTCCGAGCAGTACTTC. It yields the protein CASSYSRDRVSSEQYF.